Included here is one TCR beta chain sequence, with context. This CDR3 has 15 amino acids. The V gene's germline CDR1 is KGHDR and CDR2 SFDVKD. J lost 3 bases, V lost 10 bases, and 12 bases had no gene match. The data stem from a study of blood T cell repertoires in COVID-19. Only in-frame clones appear in the TCRdb table, and some are missing; sequencing was by immunoSEQ multiplex PCR. The sample shows fewer than 350,000 clones, approximately 91% of them seen only once. The sample was PBMCs or T cells enriched from blood (not recorded which). This TCR derives from a woman in her thirties or forties with acute COVID-19. V gene TRBV24-1 combines with J gene TRBJ2-3; 7 bases agree with TRBD2. This CDR3 is CATRGGPGRTDTQYF. The CDR3 DNA sequence: TGTGCCACGCGGGGAGGGCCGGGTCGGACAGATACGCAGTATTTT.